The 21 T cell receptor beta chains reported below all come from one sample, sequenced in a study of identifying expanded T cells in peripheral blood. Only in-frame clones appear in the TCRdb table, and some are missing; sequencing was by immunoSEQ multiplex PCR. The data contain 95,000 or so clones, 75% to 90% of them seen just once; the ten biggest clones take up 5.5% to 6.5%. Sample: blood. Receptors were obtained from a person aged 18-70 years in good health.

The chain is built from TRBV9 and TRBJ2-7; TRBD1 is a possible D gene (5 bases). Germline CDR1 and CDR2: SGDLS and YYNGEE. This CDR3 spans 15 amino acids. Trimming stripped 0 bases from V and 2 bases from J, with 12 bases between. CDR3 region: CASSVESGAAYEQYF. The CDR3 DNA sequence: TGTGCCAGCAGCGTAGAGAGTGGGGCAGCCTACGAGCAGTACTTC.

The CDR3 here is CASSIQAGDGYTF. DNA of the CDR3: TGTGCCAGTAGTATACAGGCAGGGGATGGCTACACCTTC. This sequence joins TRBV19 and TRBJ1-2; TRBD1 might be the D (6 bases). V was pared by 2 bases and J by 6 bases, with 10 bases between. This CDR3 is built from 13 residues. Germline V CDR1 and CDR2: LNHDA, SQIVND (reference sequence).

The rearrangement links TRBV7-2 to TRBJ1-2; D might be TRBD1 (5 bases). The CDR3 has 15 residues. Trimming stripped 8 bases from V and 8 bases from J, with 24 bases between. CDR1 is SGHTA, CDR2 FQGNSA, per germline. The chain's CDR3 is CASVGEVGAPSGYTF. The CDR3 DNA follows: TGTGCCAGCGTCGGAGAAGTCGGGGCCCCGTCAGGCTACACCTTC.

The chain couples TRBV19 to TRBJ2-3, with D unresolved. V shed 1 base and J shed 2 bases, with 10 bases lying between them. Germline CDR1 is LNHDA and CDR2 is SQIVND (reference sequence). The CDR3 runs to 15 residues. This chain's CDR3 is CASSIGYSSTDTQYF. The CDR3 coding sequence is TGTGCCAGTAGTATAGGATACTCATCCACAGATACGCAGTATTTT. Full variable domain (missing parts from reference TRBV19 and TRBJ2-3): DGGITQSPKYLFRKEGQNVTLSCEQNLNHDAMYWYRQDPGQGLRLIYYSQIVNDFQKGDIAEGYSVSREKKESFPLTVTSAQKNPTAFYLCASSIGYSSTDTQYFGPGTRLTVL.

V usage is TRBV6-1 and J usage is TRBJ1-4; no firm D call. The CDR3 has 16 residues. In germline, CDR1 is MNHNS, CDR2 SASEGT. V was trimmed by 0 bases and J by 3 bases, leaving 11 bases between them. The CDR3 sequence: CASSEASRVANEKLFF. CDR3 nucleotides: TGTGCCAGCAGTGAAGCATCGAGGGTAGCTAATGAAAAACTGTTTTTT.

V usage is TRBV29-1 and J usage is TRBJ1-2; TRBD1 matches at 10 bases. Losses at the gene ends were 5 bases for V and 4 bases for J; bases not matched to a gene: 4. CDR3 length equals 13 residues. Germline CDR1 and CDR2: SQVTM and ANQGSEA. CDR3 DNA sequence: TGCAGCGTTAAAGGACAGGGGGGCTATGGCTACACCTTC. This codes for CSVKGQGGYGYTF. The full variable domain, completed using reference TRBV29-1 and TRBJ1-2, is SAVISQKPSRDICQRGTSLTIQCQVDSQVTMMFWYRQQPGQSLTLIATANQGSEATYESGFVIDKFPISRPNLTFSTLTVSNMSPEDSSIYLCSVKGQGGYGYTFGSGTRLTVV.

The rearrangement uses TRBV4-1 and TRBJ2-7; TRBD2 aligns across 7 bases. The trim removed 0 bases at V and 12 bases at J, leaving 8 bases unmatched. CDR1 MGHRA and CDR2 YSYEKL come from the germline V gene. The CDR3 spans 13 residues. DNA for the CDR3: TGCGCCAGCAGCCAAGAGGGGGGGACTAAGTCGTACTTC. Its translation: CASSQEGGTKSYF.

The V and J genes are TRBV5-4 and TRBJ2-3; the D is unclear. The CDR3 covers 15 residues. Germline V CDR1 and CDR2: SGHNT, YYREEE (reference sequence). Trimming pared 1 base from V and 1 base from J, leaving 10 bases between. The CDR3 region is CASSLRKLGTDTQYF. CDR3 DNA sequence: TGTGCCAGCAGCTTGAGGAAGTTAGGCACAGATACGCAGTATTTT.

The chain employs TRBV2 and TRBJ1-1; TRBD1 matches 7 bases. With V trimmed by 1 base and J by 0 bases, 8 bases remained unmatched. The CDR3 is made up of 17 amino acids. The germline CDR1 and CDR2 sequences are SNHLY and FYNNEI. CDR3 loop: CASSEVTGRPVNTEAFF. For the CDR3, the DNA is TGTGCCAGCAGTGAAGTGACAGGGCGCCCCGTGAACACTGAAGCTTTCTTT. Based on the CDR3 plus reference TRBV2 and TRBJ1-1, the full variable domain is EPEVTQTPSHQVTQMGQEVILRCVPISNHLYFYWYRQILGQKVEFLVSFYNNEISEKSEIFDDQFSVERPDGSNFTLKIRSTKLEDSAMYFCASSEVTGRPVNTEAFFGQGTRLTVV.

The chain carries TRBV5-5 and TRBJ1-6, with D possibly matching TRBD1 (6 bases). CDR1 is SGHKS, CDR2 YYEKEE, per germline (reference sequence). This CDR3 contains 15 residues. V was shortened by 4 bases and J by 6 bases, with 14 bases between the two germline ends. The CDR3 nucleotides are TGTGCCAGCAGCCCCACACTGGGGGCTAATTCACCCCTCCACTTT. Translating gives CASSPTLGANSPLHF.

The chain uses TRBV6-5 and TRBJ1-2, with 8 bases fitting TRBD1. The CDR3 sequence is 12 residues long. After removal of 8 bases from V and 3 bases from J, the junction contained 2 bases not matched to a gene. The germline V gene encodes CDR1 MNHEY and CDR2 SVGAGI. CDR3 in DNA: TGTGCCAGCGGGGGACAGGACTATGGCTACACCTTC. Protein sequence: CASGGQDYGYTF.

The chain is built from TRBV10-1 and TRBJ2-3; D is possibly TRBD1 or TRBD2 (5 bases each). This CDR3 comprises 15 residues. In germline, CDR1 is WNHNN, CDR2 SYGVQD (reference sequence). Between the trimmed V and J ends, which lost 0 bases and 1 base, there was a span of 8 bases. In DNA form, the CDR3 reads TGCGCCAGCAGTGAGTCTGGGACCCGCACAGATACGCAGTATTTT. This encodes CASSESGTRTDTQYF.

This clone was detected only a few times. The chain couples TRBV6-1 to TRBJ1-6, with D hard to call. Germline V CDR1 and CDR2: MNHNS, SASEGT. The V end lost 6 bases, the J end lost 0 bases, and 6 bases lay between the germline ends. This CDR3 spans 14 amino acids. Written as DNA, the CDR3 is TGTGCCAGCAGGCAGCACTCCTATAATTCACCCCTCCACTTT. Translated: CASRQHSYNSPLHF.

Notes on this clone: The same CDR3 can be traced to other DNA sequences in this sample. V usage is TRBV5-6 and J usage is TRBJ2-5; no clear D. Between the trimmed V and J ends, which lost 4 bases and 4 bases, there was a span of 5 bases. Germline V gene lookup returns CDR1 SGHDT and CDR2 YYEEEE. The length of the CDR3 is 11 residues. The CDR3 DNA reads TGTGCCAGCAGCCGCGGAGAGACCCAGTACTTC. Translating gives CASSRGETQYF.

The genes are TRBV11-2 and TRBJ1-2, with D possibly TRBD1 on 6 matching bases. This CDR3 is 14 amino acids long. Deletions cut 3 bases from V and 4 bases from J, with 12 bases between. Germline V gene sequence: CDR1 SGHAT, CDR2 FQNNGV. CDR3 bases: TGTGCCAGCAGCTTTACCAGGGGAAGCTATGGCTACACCTTC. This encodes CASSFTRGSYGYTF. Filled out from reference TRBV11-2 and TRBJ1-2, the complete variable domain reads EAGVAQSPRYKIIEKRQSVAFWCNPISGHATLYWYQQILGQGPKLLIQFQNNGVVDDSQLPKDRFSAERLKGVDSTLKIQPAKLEDSAVYLCASSFTRGSYGYTFGSGTRLTVV.

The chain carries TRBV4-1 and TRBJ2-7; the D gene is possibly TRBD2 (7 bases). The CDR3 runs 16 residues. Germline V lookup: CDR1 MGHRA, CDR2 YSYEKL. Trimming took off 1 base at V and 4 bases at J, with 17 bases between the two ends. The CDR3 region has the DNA TGCGCCAGCAGCCAAGTGGTGGGGGGGCAGGGATACGAGCAGTACTTC. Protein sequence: CASSQVVGGQGYEQYF.

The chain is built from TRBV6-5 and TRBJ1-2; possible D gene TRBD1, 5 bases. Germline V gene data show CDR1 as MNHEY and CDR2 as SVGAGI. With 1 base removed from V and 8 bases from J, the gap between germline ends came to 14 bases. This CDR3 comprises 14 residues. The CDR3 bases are TGTGCCAGCAGTTACTTAGGGACTGACGACGGCTACACCTTC. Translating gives CASSYLGTDDGYTF.

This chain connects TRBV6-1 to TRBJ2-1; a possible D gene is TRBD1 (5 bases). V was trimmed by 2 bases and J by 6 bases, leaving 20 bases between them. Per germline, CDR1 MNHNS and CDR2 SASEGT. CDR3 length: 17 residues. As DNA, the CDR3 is TGTGCCAGCAGTGAAATGGGGCCCTCTTCTTTTTCCAATGAGCAGTTCTTC. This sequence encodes CASSEMGPSSFSNEQFF.

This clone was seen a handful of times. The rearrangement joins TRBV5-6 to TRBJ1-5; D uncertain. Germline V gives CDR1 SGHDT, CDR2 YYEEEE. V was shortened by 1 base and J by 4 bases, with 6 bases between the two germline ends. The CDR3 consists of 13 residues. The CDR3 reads CASSLRPNQPQHF. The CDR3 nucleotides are TGTGCCAGCAGCTTGCGACCTAATCAGCCCCAGCATTTT.

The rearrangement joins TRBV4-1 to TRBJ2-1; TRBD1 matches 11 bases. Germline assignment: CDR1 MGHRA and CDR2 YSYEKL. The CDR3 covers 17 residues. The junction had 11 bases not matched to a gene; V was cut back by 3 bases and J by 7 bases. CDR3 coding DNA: TGCGCCAGCAGCCACAGGATCTTGGGGACAGGGGGGAATGAGCAGTTCTTC. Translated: CASSHRILGTGGNEQFF.

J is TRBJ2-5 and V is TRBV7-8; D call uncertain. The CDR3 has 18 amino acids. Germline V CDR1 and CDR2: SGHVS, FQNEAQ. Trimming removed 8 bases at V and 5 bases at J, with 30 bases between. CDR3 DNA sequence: TGTGCCAGCTCACTGGTGTTTGGGATTAGGGCTAATGAGGAGACCCAGTACTTC. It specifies CASSLVFGIRANEETQYF.